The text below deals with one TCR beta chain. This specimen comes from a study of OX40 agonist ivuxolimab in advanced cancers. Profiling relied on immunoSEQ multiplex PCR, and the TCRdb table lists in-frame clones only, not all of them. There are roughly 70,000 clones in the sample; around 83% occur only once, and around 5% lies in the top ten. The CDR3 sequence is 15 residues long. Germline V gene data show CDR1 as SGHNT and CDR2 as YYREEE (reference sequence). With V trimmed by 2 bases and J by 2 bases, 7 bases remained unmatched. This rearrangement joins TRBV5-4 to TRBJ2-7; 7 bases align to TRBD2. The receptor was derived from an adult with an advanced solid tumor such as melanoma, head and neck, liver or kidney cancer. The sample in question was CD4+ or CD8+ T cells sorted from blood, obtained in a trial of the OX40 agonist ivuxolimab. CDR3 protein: CASSFRAGRAYEQYF. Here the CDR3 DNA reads TGTGCCAGCAGCTTCAGGGCAGGGAGGGCCTACGAGCAGTACTTC.